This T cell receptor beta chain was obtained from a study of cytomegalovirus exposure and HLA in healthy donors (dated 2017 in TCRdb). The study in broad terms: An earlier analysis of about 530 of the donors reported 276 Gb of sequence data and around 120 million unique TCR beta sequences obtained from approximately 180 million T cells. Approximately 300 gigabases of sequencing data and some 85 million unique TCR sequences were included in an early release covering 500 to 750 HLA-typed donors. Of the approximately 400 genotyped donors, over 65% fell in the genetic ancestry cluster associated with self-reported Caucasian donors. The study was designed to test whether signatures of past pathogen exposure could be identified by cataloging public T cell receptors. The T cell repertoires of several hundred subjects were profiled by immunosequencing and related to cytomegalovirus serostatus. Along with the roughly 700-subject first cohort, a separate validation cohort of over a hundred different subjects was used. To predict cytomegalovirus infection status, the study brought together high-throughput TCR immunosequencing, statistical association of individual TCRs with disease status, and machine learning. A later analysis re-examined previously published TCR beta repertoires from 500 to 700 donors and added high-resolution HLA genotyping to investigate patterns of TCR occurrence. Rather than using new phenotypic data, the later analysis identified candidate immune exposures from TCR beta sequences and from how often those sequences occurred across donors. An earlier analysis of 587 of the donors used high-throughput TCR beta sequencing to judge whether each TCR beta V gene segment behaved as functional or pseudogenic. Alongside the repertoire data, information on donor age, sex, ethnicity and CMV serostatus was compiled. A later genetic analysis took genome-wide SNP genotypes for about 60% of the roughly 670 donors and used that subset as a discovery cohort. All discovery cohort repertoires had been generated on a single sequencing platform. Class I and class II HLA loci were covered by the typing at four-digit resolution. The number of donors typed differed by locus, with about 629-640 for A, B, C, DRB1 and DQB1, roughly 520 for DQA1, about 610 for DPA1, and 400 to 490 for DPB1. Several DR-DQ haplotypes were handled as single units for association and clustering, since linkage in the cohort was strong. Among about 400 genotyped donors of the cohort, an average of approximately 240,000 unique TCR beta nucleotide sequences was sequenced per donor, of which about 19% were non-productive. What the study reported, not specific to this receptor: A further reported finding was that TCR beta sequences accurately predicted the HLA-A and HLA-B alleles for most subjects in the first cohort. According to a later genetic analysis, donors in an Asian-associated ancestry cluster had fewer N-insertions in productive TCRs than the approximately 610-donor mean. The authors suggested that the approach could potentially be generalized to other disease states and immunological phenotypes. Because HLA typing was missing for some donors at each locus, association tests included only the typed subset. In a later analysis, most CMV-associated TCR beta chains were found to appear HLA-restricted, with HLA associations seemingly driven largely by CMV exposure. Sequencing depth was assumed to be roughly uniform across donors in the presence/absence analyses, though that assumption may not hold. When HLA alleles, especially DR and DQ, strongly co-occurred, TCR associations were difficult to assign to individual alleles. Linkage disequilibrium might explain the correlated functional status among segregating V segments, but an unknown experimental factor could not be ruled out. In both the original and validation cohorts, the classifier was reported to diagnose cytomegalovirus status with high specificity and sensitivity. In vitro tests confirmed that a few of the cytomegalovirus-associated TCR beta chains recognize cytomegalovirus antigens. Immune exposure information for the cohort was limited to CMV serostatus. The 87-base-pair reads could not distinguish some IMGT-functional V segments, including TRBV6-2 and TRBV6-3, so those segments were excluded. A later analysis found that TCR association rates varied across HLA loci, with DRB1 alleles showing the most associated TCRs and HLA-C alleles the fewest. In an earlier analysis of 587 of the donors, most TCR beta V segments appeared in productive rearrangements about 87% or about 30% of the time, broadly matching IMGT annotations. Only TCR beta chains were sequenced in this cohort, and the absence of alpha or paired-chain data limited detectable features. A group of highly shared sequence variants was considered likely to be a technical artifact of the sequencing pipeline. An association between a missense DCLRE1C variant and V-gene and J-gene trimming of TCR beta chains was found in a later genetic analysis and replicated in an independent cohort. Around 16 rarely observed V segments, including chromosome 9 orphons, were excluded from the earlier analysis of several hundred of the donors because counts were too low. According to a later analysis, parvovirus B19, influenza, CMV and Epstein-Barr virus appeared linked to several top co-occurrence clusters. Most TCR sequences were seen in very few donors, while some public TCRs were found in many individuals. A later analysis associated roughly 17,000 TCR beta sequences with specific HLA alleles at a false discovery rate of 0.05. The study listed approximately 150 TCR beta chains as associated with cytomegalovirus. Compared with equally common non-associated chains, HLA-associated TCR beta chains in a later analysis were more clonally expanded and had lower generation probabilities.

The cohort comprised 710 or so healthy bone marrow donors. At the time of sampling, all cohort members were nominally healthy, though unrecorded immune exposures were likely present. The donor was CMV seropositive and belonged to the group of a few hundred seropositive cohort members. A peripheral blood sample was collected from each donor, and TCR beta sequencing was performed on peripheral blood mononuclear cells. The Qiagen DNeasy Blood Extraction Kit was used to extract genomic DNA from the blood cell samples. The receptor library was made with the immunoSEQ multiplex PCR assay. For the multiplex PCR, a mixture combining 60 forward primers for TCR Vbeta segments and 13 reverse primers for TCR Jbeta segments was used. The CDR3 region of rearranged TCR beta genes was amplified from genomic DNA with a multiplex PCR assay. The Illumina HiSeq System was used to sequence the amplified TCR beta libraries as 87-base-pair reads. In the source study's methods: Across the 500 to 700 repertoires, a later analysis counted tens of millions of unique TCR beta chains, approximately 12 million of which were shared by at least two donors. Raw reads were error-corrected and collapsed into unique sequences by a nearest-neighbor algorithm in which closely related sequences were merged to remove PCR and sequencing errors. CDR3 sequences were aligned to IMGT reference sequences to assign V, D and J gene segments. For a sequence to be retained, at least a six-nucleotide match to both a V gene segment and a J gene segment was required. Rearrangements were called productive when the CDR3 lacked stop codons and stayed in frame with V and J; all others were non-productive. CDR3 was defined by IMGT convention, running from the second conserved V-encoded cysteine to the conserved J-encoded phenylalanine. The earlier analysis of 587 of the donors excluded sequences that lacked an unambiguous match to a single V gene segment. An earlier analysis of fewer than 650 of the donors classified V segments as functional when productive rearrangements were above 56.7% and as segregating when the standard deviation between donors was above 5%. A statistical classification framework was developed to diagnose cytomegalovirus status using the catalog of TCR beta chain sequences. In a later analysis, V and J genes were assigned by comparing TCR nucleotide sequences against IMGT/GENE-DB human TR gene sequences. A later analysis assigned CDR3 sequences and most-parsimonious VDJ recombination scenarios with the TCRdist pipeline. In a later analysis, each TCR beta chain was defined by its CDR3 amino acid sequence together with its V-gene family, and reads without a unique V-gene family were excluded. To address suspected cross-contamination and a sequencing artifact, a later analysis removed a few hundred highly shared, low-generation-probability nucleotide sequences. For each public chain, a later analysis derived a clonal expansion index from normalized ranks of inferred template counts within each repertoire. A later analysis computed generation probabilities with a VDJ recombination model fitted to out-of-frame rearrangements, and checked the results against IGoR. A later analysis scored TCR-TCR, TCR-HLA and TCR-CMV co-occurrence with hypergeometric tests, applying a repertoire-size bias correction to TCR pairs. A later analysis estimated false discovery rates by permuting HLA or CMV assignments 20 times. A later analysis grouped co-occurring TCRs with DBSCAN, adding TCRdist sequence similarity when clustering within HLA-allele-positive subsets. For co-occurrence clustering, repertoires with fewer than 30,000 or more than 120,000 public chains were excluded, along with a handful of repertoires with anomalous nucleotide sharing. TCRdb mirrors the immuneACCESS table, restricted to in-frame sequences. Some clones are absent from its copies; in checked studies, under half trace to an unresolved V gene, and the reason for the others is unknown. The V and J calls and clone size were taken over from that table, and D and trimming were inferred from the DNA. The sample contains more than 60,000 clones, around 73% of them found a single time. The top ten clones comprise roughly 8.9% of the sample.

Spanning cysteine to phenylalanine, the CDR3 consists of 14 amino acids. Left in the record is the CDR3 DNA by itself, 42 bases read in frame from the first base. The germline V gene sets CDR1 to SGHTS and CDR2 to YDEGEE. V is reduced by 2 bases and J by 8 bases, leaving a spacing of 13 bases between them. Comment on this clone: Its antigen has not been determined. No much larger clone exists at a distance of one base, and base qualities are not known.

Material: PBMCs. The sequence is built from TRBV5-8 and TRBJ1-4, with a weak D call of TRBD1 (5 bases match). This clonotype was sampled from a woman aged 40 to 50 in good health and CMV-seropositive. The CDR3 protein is CASSFGSGLEKLFF. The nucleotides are TGTGCCAGCAGCTTCGGTTCAGGGCTGGAAAAACTGTTTTTT. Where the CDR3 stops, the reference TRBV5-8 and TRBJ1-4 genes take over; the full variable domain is EAGVTQSPTHLIKTRGQQATLRCSPISGHTSVYWYQQALGLGLQFLLWYDEGEERNRGNFPPRFSGRQFPNYSSELNVNALELEDSALYLCASSFGSGLEKLFFGSGTQLSVL.